This T cell receptor beta chain was sequenced during a study of blood T cell repertoires in COVID-19. Overall study: Italy, Spain and the United States were the sources of the convalescent and acute COVID-19 samples. PBMCs, B-cell-depleted T cells, or T cells were the source of the cDNA or gDNA that made up the material.

How the authors handled the data: Estimated nucleated cell counts came from reference gene primer amplification. Measured with immunoSEQ multiplex PCR; TCRdb has only the in-frame clones, and not every one. Clonal size and the V and J genes are those of that table, whereas D and trimming came from the DNA. The profile shows around 200,000 clones, 83% of them singletons. The receptor's source is a woman between 35 and 50 years old with active or convalescent COVID-19. Sequenced: peripheral blood.

The CDR3 DNA follows: TGTGCCAGCAGCTTTCCTAGCGCCTACGAGCAGTACTTC. Translation: CASSFPSAYEQYF. The chain employs TRBV7-9 and TRBJ2-7, with a possible D match to TRBD2 (6 bases). This CDR3 region has 13 residues. The germline V gene encodes CDR1 SEHNR and CDR2 FQNEAQ (reference sequence). The germline V and J ends were trimmed by 3 bases and 2 bases, with 8 bases remaining between them.